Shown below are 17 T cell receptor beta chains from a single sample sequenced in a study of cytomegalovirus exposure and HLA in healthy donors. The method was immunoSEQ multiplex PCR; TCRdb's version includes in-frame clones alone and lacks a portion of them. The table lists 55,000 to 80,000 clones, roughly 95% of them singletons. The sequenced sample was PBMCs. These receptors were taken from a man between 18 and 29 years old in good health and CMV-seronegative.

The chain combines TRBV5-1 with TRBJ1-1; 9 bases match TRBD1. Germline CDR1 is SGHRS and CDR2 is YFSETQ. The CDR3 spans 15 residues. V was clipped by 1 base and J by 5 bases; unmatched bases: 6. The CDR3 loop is CASSLTGQGMTEAFF. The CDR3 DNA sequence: TGCGCCAGCAGCTTGACAGGACAGGGGATGACTGAAGCTTTCTTT.

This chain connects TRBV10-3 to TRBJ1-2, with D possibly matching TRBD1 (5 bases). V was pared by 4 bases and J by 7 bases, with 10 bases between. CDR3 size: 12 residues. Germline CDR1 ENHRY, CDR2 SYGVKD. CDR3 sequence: CAISGSGIGYTF. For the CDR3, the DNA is TGTGCCATCAGTGGATCAGGGATTGGCTACACCTTC.

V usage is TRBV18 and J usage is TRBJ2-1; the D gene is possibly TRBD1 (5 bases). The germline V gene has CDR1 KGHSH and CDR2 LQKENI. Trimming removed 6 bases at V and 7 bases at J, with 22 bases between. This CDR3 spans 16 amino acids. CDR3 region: CASSGTGLYAWNEQFF. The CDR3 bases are TGTGCCAGCTCGGGAACAGGTCTATACGCTTGGAATGAGCAGTTCTTC.

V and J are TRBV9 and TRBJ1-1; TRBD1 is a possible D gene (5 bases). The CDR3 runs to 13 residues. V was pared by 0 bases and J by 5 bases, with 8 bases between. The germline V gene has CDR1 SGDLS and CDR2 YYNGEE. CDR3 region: CASSVGGATEAFF. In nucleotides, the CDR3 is TGTGCCAGCAGCGTAGGTGGGGCTACTGAAGCTTTCTTT.

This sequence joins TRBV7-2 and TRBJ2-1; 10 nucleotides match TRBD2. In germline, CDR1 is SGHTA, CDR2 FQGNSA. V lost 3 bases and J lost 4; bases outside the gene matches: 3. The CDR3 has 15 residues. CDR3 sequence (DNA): TGTGCCAGCAGCTTCGGACTAGCGGCTTACAATGAGCAGTTCTTC. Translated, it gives CASSFGLAAYNEQFF. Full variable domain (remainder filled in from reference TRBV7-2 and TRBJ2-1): GAGVSQSPSNKVTEKGKDVELRCDPISGHTALYWYRQSLGQGLEFLIYFQGNSAPDKSGLPSDRFSAERTGGSVSTLTIQRTQQEDSAVYLCASSFGLAAYNEQFFGPGTRLTVL.

The DNA of the CDR3 is TGTGCCTGGAGTGTAATCGGAGGTCAAAAGGTTAGCTCCTACAATGAGCAGTTCTTC. This gives the protein CAWSVIGGQKVSSYNEQFF. This chain connects TRBV30 to TRBJ2-1; a possible D gene is TRBD2 (5 bases). Trimming shortened V by 0 bases and J by 0 bases, and 21 bases separated the two germline ends. The CDR3 is 19 residues long. In germline, CDR1 is GTSNPN, CDR2 SVGIG (reference sequence).

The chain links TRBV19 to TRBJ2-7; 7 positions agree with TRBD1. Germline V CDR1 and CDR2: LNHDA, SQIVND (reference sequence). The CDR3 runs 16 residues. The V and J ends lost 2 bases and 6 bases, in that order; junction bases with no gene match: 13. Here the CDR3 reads CASSIRTGTVMGEQYF. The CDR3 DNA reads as TGTGCCAGTAGTATAAGGACCGGGACAGTTATGGGCGAGCAGTACTTC. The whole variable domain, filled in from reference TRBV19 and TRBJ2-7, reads DGGITQSPKYLFRKEGQNVTLSCEQNLNHDAMYWYRQDPGQGLRLIYYSQIVNDFQKGDIAEGYSVSREKKESFPLTVTSAQKNPTAFYLCASSIRTGTVMGEQYFGPGTRLTVT.

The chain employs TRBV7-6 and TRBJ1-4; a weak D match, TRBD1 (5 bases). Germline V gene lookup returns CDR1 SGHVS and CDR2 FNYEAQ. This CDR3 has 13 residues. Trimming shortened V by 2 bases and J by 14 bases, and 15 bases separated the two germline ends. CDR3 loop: CASSLSAGEGLFF. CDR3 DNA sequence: TGTGCCAGCAGCTTATCCGCCGGGGAGGGGCTGTTTTTT.

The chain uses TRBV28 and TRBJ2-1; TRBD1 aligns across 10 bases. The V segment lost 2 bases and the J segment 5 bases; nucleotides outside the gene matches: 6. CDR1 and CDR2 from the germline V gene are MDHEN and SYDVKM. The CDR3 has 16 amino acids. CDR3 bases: TGTGCCAGCAGTTTAGGGGACAGGGGTCGCGACAATGAGCAGTTCTTC. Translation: CASSLGDRGRDNEQFF.

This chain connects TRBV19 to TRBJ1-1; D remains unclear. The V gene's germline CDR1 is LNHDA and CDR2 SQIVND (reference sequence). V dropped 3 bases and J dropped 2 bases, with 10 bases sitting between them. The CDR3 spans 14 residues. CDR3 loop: CASSIEVPNTEAFF. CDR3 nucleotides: TGTGCCAGTAGTATTGAGGTTCCTAACACTGAAGCTTTCTTT. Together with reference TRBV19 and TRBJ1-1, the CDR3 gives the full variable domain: DGGITQSPKYLFRKEGQNVTLSCEQNLNHDAMYWYRQDPGQGLRLIYYSQIVNDFQKGDIAEGYSVSREKKESFPLTVTSAQKNPTAFYLCASSIEVPNTEAFFGQGTRLTVV.

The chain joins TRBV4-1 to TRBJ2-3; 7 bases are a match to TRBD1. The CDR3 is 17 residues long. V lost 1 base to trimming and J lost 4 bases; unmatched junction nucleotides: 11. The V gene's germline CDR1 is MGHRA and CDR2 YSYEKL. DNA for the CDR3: TGCGCCAGCAGCCAAGCACCACAGGGGTCCGAGGCAGATACGCAGTATTTT. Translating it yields CASSQAPQGSEADTQYF.

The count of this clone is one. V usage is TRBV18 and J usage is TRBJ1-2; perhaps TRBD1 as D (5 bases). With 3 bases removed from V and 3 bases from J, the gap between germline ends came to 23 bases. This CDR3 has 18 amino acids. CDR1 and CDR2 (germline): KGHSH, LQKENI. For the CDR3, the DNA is TGTGCCAGCTCACCGGCGGGGGGTTCTGAAAGACTATACTATGGCTACACCTTC. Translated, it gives CASSPAGGSERLYYGYTF.

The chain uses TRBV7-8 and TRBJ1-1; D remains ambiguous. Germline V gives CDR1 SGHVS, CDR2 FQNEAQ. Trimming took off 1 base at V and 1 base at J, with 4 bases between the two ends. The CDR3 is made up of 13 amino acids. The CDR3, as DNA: TGTGCCAGCAGCTTAGGCGAGAACACTGAAGCTTTCTTT. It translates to CASSLGENTEAFF.

CDR3 amino acids: CASSPIPRTTGEETQYF. The CDR3, as DNA: TGTGCCAGCAGTCCTATACCAAGAACCACAGGGGAGGAGACCCAGTACTTC. The chain recombines TRBV28 with TRBJ2-5; 7 positions agree with TRBD1. CDR1 and CDR2 from the germline V gene are MDHEN and SYDVKM. The CDR3 is 17 amino acids. With V trimmed by 5 bases and J by 5 bases, 17 bases remained unmatched.

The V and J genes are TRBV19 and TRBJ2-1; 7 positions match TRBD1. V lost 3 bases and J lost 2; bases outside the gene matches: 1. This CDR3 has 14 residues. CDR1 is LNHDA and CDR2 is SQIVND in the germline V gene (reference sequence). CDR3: CASSIDRAYNEQFF. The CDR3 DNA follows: TGTGCCAGTAGTATTGACAGGGCCTACAATGAGCAGTTCTTC.

The CDR3 region is CASSQEAGRGTDTQYF. The CDR3 bases are TGTGCCAGCAGCCAAGAGGCGGGGCGGGGCACAGATACGCAGTATTTT. The chain links TRBV4-2 to TRBJ2-3; a weak D match, TRBD2 (6 bases). Germline CDR1 is LGHNA and CDR2 is YNFKEQ. V lost 0 bases and J 1 base, leaving 11 bases between the germline ends. The CDR3 has 16 amino acids.

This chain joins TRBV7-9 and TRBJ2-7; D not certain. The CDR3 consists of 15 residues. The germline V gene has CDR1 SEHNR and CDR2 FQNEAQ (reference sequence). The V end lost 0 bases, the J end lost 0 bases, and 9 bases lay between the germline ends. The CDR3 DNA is TGTGCCAGCAGCTTAGCTGTCGCCAGCTCCTACGAGCAGTACTTC. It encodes CASSLAVASSYEQYF.